Judged by abundance, the clone carrying this T cell receptor (beta chain) is large. Its target is unknown. These data originate in a study of circulating CD8 cells and anti-PD-1 response in melanoma. From live CD3+CD8+TCRalphabeta+ cells, four PD-1 and/or TIGIT subsets were sorted. The V gene lost 1 base and the J gene lost 5 bases, with 5 bases spanning the gap. CDR3 length: 12 amino acids. The germline V gene has CDR1 LGHNT and CDR2 FRNRAP. Whole-study results and caveats: Replicates were generally not done for experiments.

Using approximately 15 ng of total RNA, TCR libraries were made with the QIAseq Immune Repertoire TCR panel. MiXCR, run by TCRdb on the reads, gives a single entry per CDR3 protein. Among approximately 1,200 distinct CDR3 sequences listed, almost 6% were seen once. This material consisted of CD8+ T cells from PBMCs, taken at baseline or after one month of anti-PD-1 therapy (not recorded which). This chain joins TRBV12-5 and TRBJ2-5, with a weak D call TRBD1 (5 bases). This receptor was taken from a human donor with melanoma. The CDR3 spells CASGLDRETQYF. As DNA, the CDR3 is TGTGCTAGTGGTTTGGACAGGGAGACCCAGTACTTC.